The next 20 T cell receptor beta chains were all read from a single sample in a study of T cell changes during pregnancy in multiple sclerosis. Produced via immunoSEQ multiplex PCR; TCRdb's table is partial and in-frame only. The sample gives 20,000 to 25,000 clones, approximately 89% of which show up once; roughly 0.68% is in the top ten. Sequenced material: CD4+ T cells from peripheral blood mononuclear cells, taken in the third trimester of pregnancy. These receptors all come from a female donor with multiple sclerosis, enrolled in a pregnancy study.

The V gene is TRBV7-4, the J gene TRBJ2-7, with a possible D match to TRBD1 (6 bases). V lost 4 bases and J lost 5, with 9 bases in between. Per the germline V gene, CDR1 is SGHVT and CDR2 is SQSDAQ. This CDR3 spans 12 amino acids. The CDR3: CASSCTGNEQYF. CDR3 bases: TGTGCCAGCAGCTGCACAGGGAACGAGCAGTACTTC.

The rearrangement links TRBV6-1 to TRBJ2-2; 8 bases match TRBD2. The CDR3 covers 15 residues. CDR1 and CDR2 from the germline V gene are MNHNS and SASEGT. Unmatched junction bases numbered 4, after V lost 7 bases and J lost 0 bases. The CDR3 loop is CASTPGGTNTGELFF. Here the CDR3 DNA reads TGTGCCAGCACCCCGGGGGGGACGAACACCGGGGAGCTGTTTTTT.

In this sample, this clone turned up a few times. The chain is built from TRBV19 and TRBJ1-2; D might be TRBD1 (5 bases). V lost 9 bases and J 5 bases, leaving 13 bases between the germline ends. Germline V gene data show CDR1 as LNHDA and CDR2 as SQIVND (reference sequence). The CDR3 has 12 residues. CDR3 sequence: CASRQSRYGYTF. CDR3 DNA: TGTGCCAGCCGACAGTCACGTTATGGCTACACCTTC. Drawing the rest from reference TRBV19 and TRBJ1-2, the complete variable domain is DGGITQSPKYLFRKEGQNVTLSCEQNLNHDAMYWYRQDPGQGLRLIYYSQIVNDFQKGDIAEGYSVSREKKESFPLTVTSAQKNPTAFYLCASRQSRYGYTFGSGTRLTVV.

The chain carries TRBV10-3 and TRBJ2-7, with unresolved D. The CDR3 has 14 amino acids. Germline-derived CDR1 and CDR2 are ENHRY and SYGVKD. Trimming removed 0 bases from V and 0 bases from J, with 6 bases in between. The CDR3 reads CAISESPGSYEQYF. CDR3 nucleotide sequence: TGTGCCATCAGTGAGTCTCCGGGCTCCTACGAGCAGTACTTC.

The genes are TRBV4-1 and TRBJ2-2; 10 bases are shared with TRBD1. Germline V gives CDR1 MGHRA, CDR2 YSYEKL. The CDR3 extends over 17 amino acids. The V segment lost 3 bases and the J segment 0 bases; nucleotides outside the gene matches: 4. The CDR3 nucleotides are TGCGCCAGCAGCCAGCCGGGACAGGGGCCGAACACCGGGGAGCTGTTTTTT. Encoded protein: CASSQPGQGPNTGELFF.

This chain joins TRBV5-1 and TRBJ2-6, with TRBD1 matching 10 bases. The CDR3 is 18 amino acids. Germline values: CDR1 SGHRS, CDR2 YFSETQ. After removal of 2 bases from V and 2 bases from J, the junction contained 7 bases not matched to a gene. The CDR3 here is CASSLGGQGIAGANVLTF. The CDR3 DNA is TGCGCCAGCAGCTTAGGGGGACAGGGGATCGCTGGGGCCAACGTCCTGACTTTC.

The gene calls are TRBV18 and TRBJ2-1; D remains unclear. This CDR3 contains 16 residues. Trimming stripped 0 bases from V and 3 bases from J, with 12 bases between. CDR1 and CDR2 from the germline V gene are KGHSH and LQKENI. CDR3 loop: CASSPPRVGFYNEQFF. DNA of the CDR3: TGTGCCAGCTCACCACCTCGGGTTGGATTCTACAATGAGCAGTTCTTC.

The rearrangement uses TRBV30 and TRBJ2-2, with 9 bases identical to TRBD1. The CDR3 is made up of 14 amino acids. With 4 bases clipped from V and 3 bases from J, the junction kept 3 bases outside the gene matches. Germline loops: CDR1 GTSNPN, CDR2 SVGIG (reference sequence). CDR3 in amino acids: CAWNGQGYTGELFF. CDR3 sequence (DNA): TGTGCCTGGAATGGACAGGGGTACACCGGGGAGCTGTTTTTT.

In this sample, this clone turned up once. The CDR3 DNA is TGTGCCAGCTCACTGGACAGTTACTATGGCTACACCTTC. Its protein product is CASSLDSYYGYTF. The chain carries TRBV18 and TRBJ1-2, with D possibly being TRBD1 (6 bases). Looked up from germline, CDR1 is KGHSH and CDR2 is LQKENI. V was trimmed by 4 bases and J by 3 bases, leaving 9 bases between them. The CDR3 extends over 13 amino acids.

The chain is built from TRBV27 and TRBJ2-1; tentative D call: TRBD1 (7 bases). The CDR3 totals 19 residues. Trimming took 3 bases from V and 4 from J, leaving 25 bases between them. The V gene's germline CDR1 is MNHEY and CDR2 SMNVEV (reference sequence). The CDR3: CASSFPLSTGKGLYNEQFF. The CDR3 bases are TGTGCCAGCAGTTTCCCCCTCTCGACAGGGAAAGGACTATACAATGAGCAGTTCTTC.

V gene TRBV7-2 combines with J gene TRBJ1-2, with 11 bases lining up with TRBD1. CDR1 SGHTA and CDR2 FQGNSA come from the germline V gene. The CDR3 has 14 amino acids. The junction had 3 bases not matched to a gene; V was cut back by 5 bases and J by 4 bases. The CDR3 DNA is TGTGCCAGCAGCGAGGGACAGGGGGTCTATGGCTACACCTTC. Translated, it gives CASSEGQGVYGYTF.

V gene TRBV6-4 combines with J gene TRBJ1-1; a weak D match, TRBD1 (6 bases). V gave up 6 bases and J gave up 7 bases, with 21 bases separating them. This CDR3 spans 15 amino acids. Germline CDR1 is MRHNA and CDR2 is SNTAGT. The CDR3 protein is CASRDRDVAVNEAFF. CDR3 DNA: TGTGCCAGCAGGGACAGAGACGTAGCTGTTAATGAAGCTTTCTTT.

Concerning this clone itself: The same CDR3 arises from other DNA sequences in this sample as well. This chain links TRBV6-1 with TRBJ1-2; 9 positions match TRBD1. Trimming at V came to 0 bases and at J to 4 bases, leaving 9 bases not matched to a gene. CDR1 MNHNS and CDR2 SASEGT come from the germline V gene. This CDR3 has 17 amino acids. CDR3: CASSEAWTGDVTYGYTF. The CDR3 nucleotides read TGTGCCAGCAGTGAAGCGTGGACAGGGGACGTTACCTATGGCTACACCTTC.

The chain uses TRBV5-1 and TRBJ2-3; a possible D gene is TRBD2 (5 bases). Germline assignment: CDR1 SGHRS and CDR2 YFSETQ. V lost 2 bases, J lost 2 bases, and 12 bases lay in between. This CDR3 has 15 amino acids. CDR3 sequence: CASSLLGSNTDTQYF. The CDR3 DNA is TGCGCCAGCAGCTTACTAGGTTCGAACACAGATACGCAGTATTTT.

The chain links TRBV30 to TRBJ1-3, with 7 positions matching TRBD1. This CDR3 is built from 13 residues. Trimming removed 3 bases from V and 11 bases from J; junction bases left unmatched: 10. Looked up from germline, CDR1 is GTSNPN and CDR2 is SVGIG (reference sequence). The CDR3 DNA sequence: TGTGCCTGGAGCCAAAGGGACAGCCCGTCCATATATTTT. This translates into CAWSQRDSPSIYF.

V usage is TRBV2 and J usage is TRBJ2-3, with 11 positions matching TRBD1. Germline trimming cut 2 bases from V and 6 bases from J; bases unmatched to any gene: 10. Germline CDR1 and CDR2: SNHLY and FYNNEI. CDR3 length: 17 residues. CDR3 loop: CASSELTGTGGADTQYF. CDR3 nucleotide sequence: TGTGCCAGCAGTGAACTCACGGGGACAGGGGGAGCGGATACGCAGTATTTT.

CDR3 bases: TGTGCCAGCAGCCAACATCGACTAGCGGGAGACCCCCCGTATTTT. Translated: CASSQHRLAGDPPYF. V and J are TRBV7-3 and TRBJ2-3, with 12 nucleotides matching TRBD2. Trimming removed 5 bases from V and 14 bases from J; junction bases left unmatched: 14. Germline V lookup: CDR1 SGHTA, CDR2 FQGTGA. The CDR3 length is 15 residues. The complete variable domain, with remaining parts taken from reference TRBV7-3 and TRBJ2-3, reads GAGVSQTPSNKVTEKGKYVELRCDPISGHTALYWYRQSLGQGPEFLIYFQGTGAADDSGLPNDRFFAVRPEGSVSTLKIQRTERGDSAVYLCASSQHRLAGDPPYFGPGTRLTVL.

The chain combines TRBV7-3 with TRBJ2-5, with 11 nucleotides matching TRBD1. CDR3 length: 15 amino acids. The ends lost 4 bases at V and 5 bases at J; junction bases unmatched: 6. CDR1 SGHTA and CDR2 FQGTGA come from the germline V gene. The CDR3 protein is CASSSLGTGGETQYF. The CDR3 DNA reads TGTGCCAGCAGCTCCCTAGGGACAGGGGGGGAGACCCAGTACTTC.

The rearrangement links TRBV28 to TRBJ1-4; the D gene is possibly TRBD1 (5 bases). V shed 10 bases and J shed 10 bases, with 16 bases lying between them. The CDR3 length is 12 residues. The germline gives CDR1 MDHEN, CDR2 SYDVKM. This CDR3 reads CAIKGQAGKLFF. Written as DNA, the CDR3 is TGTGCCATTAAGGGGCAGGCCGGAAAACTGTTTTTT.

V and J are TRBV30 and TRBJ1-5, with TRBD1 as a possible D gene (5 bases). Germline loops: CDR1 GTSNPN, CDR2 SVGIG (reference sequence). The V gene lost 1 base and the J gene lost 3 bases, with 13 bases spanning the gap. The CDR3 consists of 15 residues. The CDR3 nucleotides are TGTGCCTGGAGTGAAGGAGGGACCCTCAATCAGCCCCAGCATTTT. It yields the protein CAWSEGGTLNQPQHF.